This T cell receptor (beta chain) appears in the sequencing data of a study of T cells in Graves' hyperthyroidism and ophthalmopathy (dated by TCRdb to between 2018 and 2020). The study in broad terms: Peripheral blood was sampled at the time of initial diagnosis, prior to any treatment. TCR V-J signatures able to tell the groups apart were searched for in a discovery cohort of 90 to 100 patients, of whom about 40 had Graves' ophthalmopathy and around 58 had stable Graves' hyperthyroidism. The 100 discovery patients were divided at random into training and test sets in a 7:3 ratio. The paper describes TCR Vbeta CDR3 sequencing of around 140 peripheral blood samples, made up of 43 ophthalmopathy patients, roughly 75 hyperthyroidism patients and some 17 progressor patients. Thyroid tissue and blood T-cell repertoires from roughly 6 Graves' hyperthyroidism patients were also compared in the study. Following sampling, methimazole starting at 30 mg daily was given to hyperthyroidism patients, and high-dose intravenous methylprednisolone was given to ophthalmopathy patients. Prospective prediction of ophthalmopathy was tested in an independent validation cohort of some 20 hyperthyroidism patients and some 17 patients who later progressed to ophthalmopathy.

Amplification of TCR beta CDR3 regions was carried out from RNA transcripts. The first round of RT-PCR for the TCR CDR3 was performed with the HTBI primer set and the Qiagen OneStep RT-PCR kit. Libraries were constructed in a second round of multiplex PCR, after which size selection and purification were performed. The libraries were sequenced on an Illumina HiSeq2000 using paired-end 100 bp reads. For the original study's pipeline: SOAPnuke was used to process the raw data, removing reads that contained adapters or uncalled bases, had a mean Phred below 15, or lacked an exact match to the constant primer or identifier. COPE v1.2.5 was used to merge high-quality paired reads, and clonotypes were defined as unique nucleotide sequences. MiTCR v1.1 was used to align clonotypes to the IMGT TRBV, TRBD and TRBJ reference segments. The analysis was restricted to V-J combinations with a frequency above 0.0001, which together covered approximately 99% of the repertoires. A TCS score was defined as the ratio between F50 (clonal expansion) and ExV (chaos), using BLOSUM62-based TCRdist between CDR3 peptides within each V-J. Welch's t-statistics and random forest reduced approximately 520 V-J features to 10 to 15, which were used in a naive Bayes classifier (R e1071). The Morisita-Horn index was used to measure how similar the thyroid and blood repertoires were. TCRdb reworked the public reads: Q25 trimming with fastp, MiXCR clone assembly, productive beta chains retained. Rows are combined by CDR3 protein, so each entry shows the most common genes and DNA. The V and J calls, along with clone size, are taken from TCRdb and not from the paper's own processing. This sample gives roughly 100,000 distinct CDR3 sequences in total; roughly 44% of them show up just once. The ten largest clones add up to about 26% of the sample.

In its sample, this clonotype was seen a few times. The antigen it recognizes is unknown. The input lacks base qualities; no much larger clone sits a single base away. A patient counted as having stable Graves' hyperthyroidism if no progression to ophthalmopathy occurred over 18 months of follow-up. The hyperthyroidism patients were between 18 and 65 years old and newly diagnosed, with a disease duration of less than 2 months. The study excluded patients with uncontrolled infections, other autoimmune diseases, pregnancy or lactation. Diagnoses were based on clinical symptoms, serum thyroxine and TRAb, thyroid ultrasound and orbital computed tomography. PBMCs were separated from over 9 ml of fresh peripheral blood using Ficoll-Paque density gradient centrifugation. Trizol reagent was used to extract total RNA, and RNA quality was then checked on an Agilent 2100 Bioanalyzer. What the research found in general, with its limitations: In cross-validation, a model built on a 13 V-J signature told ophthalmopathy apart from stable hyperthyroidism with 87.88% sensitivity and roughly 82% specificity, and in testing the same model reached 80%/75%. In validation, the model predicted progression to ophthalmopathy with 65% to 71% sensitivity and about 73% specificity, a median of around 6.6 months before onset. Sample size was not statistically predetermined, and investigators were not blinded to group allocation. Blood samples also contained most of the expanded thyroid clonotypes (frequency above 0.001), which suggests that blood repertoires may reflect thyroid immune responses.

The germline V gene encodes CDR1 MNHEY and CDR2 SMNVEV (reference sequence). The junction shows trimming of 6 bases on V and 4 bases on J, plus 18 bases between the germline ends. Including the terminal cysteine and phenylalanine, the CDR3 comprises 15 residues. This entry keeps only the CDR3 DNA: 45 bases, framed from base 1. The sequenced material came from blood. This sequence uses TRBV27 and TRBJ2-5; the D gene is tentatively TRBD1 or TRBD2, each matching 6 bases. The source is a middle-aged man with Graves' hyperthyroidism. The CDR3 reads as follows: CASRLGGLRAETQYF. The DNA is TGTGCCAGCAGGCTCGGGGGCCTCCGGGCAGAGACCCAGTACTTC.